The 5 T cell receptor beta chains in this list originate from one sample, sequenced in a study of patients and donors after allogeneic stem cell transplantation. TCRdb reprocessed the RT-PCR reads via MiXCR and lists one record per CDR3 protein. The sample holds approximately 150,000 distinct CDR3 sequences; 24% are singletons and the top ten take 25% to 30%. Material: blood, either unsorted or a sorted T cell fraction (not recorded which). The receptors here all came from a human donor who was either an allogeneic HSCT recipient or a stem cell or donor lymphocyte infusion donor (not recorded which). It is not recorded whose cells these are; they may come from a transplant donor.

The chain is built from TRBV5-1 and TRBJ2-5, with TRBD2 matching 10 bases. V lost 2 bases to trimming and J lost 5 bases; unmatched junction nucleotides: 6. Germline V gene lookup returns CDR1 SGHRS and CDR2 YFSETQ. This CDR3 spans 15 amino acids. This CDR3 reads CASSFSSGRVETQYF. For the CDR3, the DNA is TGCGCCAGCAGCTTTTCCAGCGGGAGGGTGGAGACCCAGTACTTC.

The chain links TRBV7-2 to TRBJ1-3; 7 nucleotides align to TRBD1. The ends lost 1 base at V and 3 bases at J; junction bases unmatched: 9. The germline V gene has CDR1 SGHTA and CDR2 FQGNSA. The CDR3 contains 17 residues. The CDR3 sequence is CASSLGTGWFYGNTIYF. The DNA of the CDR3 is TGTGCCAGCAGCTTAGGGACAGGCTGGTTTTATGGAAACACCATATATTTT.

This clonotype was seen only a few times. V is TRBV11-3 and J is TRBJ2-1; possibly TRBD2 for D (5 bases). CDR3 size: 14 residues. Germline values: CDR1 SGHNT, CDR2 YENEEA. With 2 bases removed from V and 6 bases from J, the gap between germline ends came to 11 bases. Here the CDR3 DNA reads TGTGCCAGCAGCTTAAGAGTAGCGAGCAATGAGCAGTTCTTC. It encodes CASSLRVASNEQFF.

The chain recombines TRBV10-2 with TRBJ2-5, with TRBD2 matching over 11 bases. V dropped 6 bases and J dropped 4; count of bases not matched to a gene: 7. CDR1 WSHSY and CDR2 SAAADI come from the germline V gene. The CDR3 covers 15 residues. CDR3 region: CASRPSGGLPETQYF. The CDR3 DNA reads as TGCGCCAGCAGGCCTAGCGGGGGGCTCCCAGAGACCCAGTACTTC.

The genes are TRBV20-1 and TRBJ2-1; 7 bases are shared with TRBD2. From germline, CDR1 is DFQATT and CDR2 SNEGSKA (reference sequence). The CDR3 totals 14 residues. V was clipped by 0 bases and J by 8 bases; unmatched bases: 7. CDR3 in DNA: TGCAGTGCTAGAGATTGGCGGGAGTCTGATGAGCAGTTCTTC. Protein product: CSARDWRESDEQFF.